The 5 T cell receptor beta chains below all came from one sample that was sequenced in a study of neurological immune-mediated disorders. TCRdb independently ran MiXCR on the 5' RACE reads; one entry per CDR3 protein. The sample includes fewer than 60,000 distinct CDR3 sequences, over 10% of them seen just once. Time point in this sample: longitudinal time-point 2. The source material was PBMCs. The source is a male donor with HTLV-1-associated myelopathy (HAM/TSP).

This clonotype was found many times. The chain is built from TRBV11-2 and TRBJ2-1; 10 nucleotides agree with TRBD2. CDR3 length equals 17 residues. From germline, CDR1 is SGHAT and CDR2 FQNNGV. With V trimmed by 2 bases and J by 3 bases, 7 bases remained unmatched. This CDR3 reads CASSLWAIAGGYNEQFF. CDR3 nucleotide sequence: TGTGCCAGCAGCTTATGGGCCATAGCGGGGGGCTACAATGAGCAGTTCTTC. Full variable domain (rest looked up from reference TRBV11-2 and TRBJ2-1): EAGVAQSPRYKIIEKRQSVAFWCNPISGHATLYWYQQILGQGPKLLIQFQNNGVVDDSQLPKDRFSAERLKGVDSTLKIQPAKLEDSAVYLCASSLWAIAGGYNEQFFGPGTRLTVL.

In its sample, this clonotype was seen many times. In DNA form, the CDR3 reads TGCAGTGCTAACCCGCACGGCGCGGGGGGAAAAAACATTCAGTACTTC. Encoded protein: CSANPHGAGGKNIQYF. This sequence joins TRBV20-1 and TRBJ2-4, with 8 bases that match TRBD2. The germline V gene encodes CDR1 DFQATT and CDR2 SNEGSKA (reference sequence). V shed 4 bases and J 4 bases; nucleotides not matched to a gene: 12. The CDR3 extends over 16 amino acids.

In its sample, this clonotype was seen many times. V is TRBV7-3 and J is TRBJ2-2; D gene ambiguous. The CDR3 contains 16 residues. Germline V gene data show CDR1 as SGHTA and CDR2 as FQGTGA. With 1 base removed from V and 7 bases from J, the gap between germline ends came to 16 bases. The CDR3 is CASSLRSATRVGELFF. The CDR3 DNA follows: TGTGCCAGCAGCTTAAGGTCGGCGACACGTGTCGGGGAGCTGTTTTTT.

This clonotype was found a few times. This clone may be a read error of a much larger clone one base away. The V and J genes are TRBV5-1 and TRBJ2-5, with 11 bases that match TRBD2. V lost 4 bases, J lost 1 base, and 9 bases stayed unmatched. The CDR3 consists of 17 residues. The germline V gene has CDR1 SGHRS and CDR2 YFSETQ. The CDR3: CASSARLAGGLQETQYF. The CDR3 nucleotides are TGCGCCAGCAGCGCCCGCCTAGCGGGGGGACTCCAAGAGACCCAGTACTTC.

Only a few counts were recorded for this clonotype. The V and J genes are TRBV19 and TRBJ1-5; 9 positions match TRBD1. The germline V gene encodes CDR1 LNHDA and CDR2 SQIVND (reference sequence). The CDR3 is 16 amino acids. The J segment lost 3 bases and the V segment lost 8 bases, leaving 11 bases of the junction unmatched. The CDR3 here is CASLPGTGLPNQPQHF. The CDR3 region has the DNA TGTGCCAGTTTACCCGGGACAGGGCTCCCCAATCAGCCCCAGCATTTT. The full variable domain, in which reference TRBV19 and TRBJ1-5 provide the parts outside the CDR3, is DGGITQSPKYLFRKEGQNVTLSCEQNLNHDAMYWYRQDPGQGLRLIYYSQIVNDFQKGDIAEGYSVSREKKESFPLTVTSAQKNPTAFYLCASLPGTGLPNQPQHFGDGTRLSIL.